Listed below are T cell receptor beta chains from one sample, sequenced in a study of blood T cell repertoires in COVID-19. Libraries were prepared by immunoSEQ multiplex PCR; TCRdb keeps only in-frame clonotypes and omits some of them. The repertoire holds 300,000 to 350,000 clones, more than 75% seen once, with nearly 6.5% in the top ten. The sample taken for sequencing was peripheral blood. The receptor set was obtained from a woman between 50 and 59 years old with COVID-19, enrolled during active disease. CDR3s include the opening cysteine and the closing phenylalanine or tryptophan. Each record gives: V gene, D gene, clone size, J gene, CDR3 DNA, CDR3 protein. The D gene is left open where the match is weak. The size entry is marked missing in some rows and otherwise reads once, few, many or a size class.

TRBV11-1	TRBD2	.	TRBJ2-7	TGTGCCAGCAGCTTGACTAGCGGTAGCTACGAGCAGTACTTC	CASSLTSGSYEQYF
TRBV30	.	.	TRBJ1-6	TGTGCCTGGAGAAACCTGCGGGATTCACCCCTCCACTTT	CAWRNLRDSPLHF
TRBV19	.	.	TRBJ2-3	TGTGCCAGTAGCAGGGGAACTACCCCTAGCACAGATACGCAGTATTTT	CASSRGTTPSTDTQYF
TRBV6-6	.	.	TRBJ1-3	TGTGCCAGCAGCTCAGGGACTAACACCATATATTTT	CASSSGTNTIYF
TRBV29-1	TRBD1	.	TRBJ2-2	TGCAGCGCTTCCGGGACAGGGGGCTATGGCACCGGGGAGCTGTTTTTT	CSASGTGGYGTGELFF
TRBV5-6	TRBD1	.	TRBJ2-5	TGTGCCAGCAGCTCGCAACGACAGGGGGTTCGAGAGACCCAGTACTTC	CASSSQRQGVRETQYF
TRBV7-8	TRBD1	.	TRBJ1-1	TGTGCCAGCAGCTTAGTCGGGACAGGGGCAGCTTTCTTT	CASSLVGTGAAFF
TRBV7-8	TRBD1	.	TRBJ1-2	TGTGCCAGCAGCTTAGCCCTTGGAGGGACAGGGACTTCCCGCTACACCTTC	CASSLALGGTGTSRYTF
TRBV6-8	TRBD1	.	TRBJ2-4	TGTGCCAGCCGAAAAGGACAGGGTCTAGCCAAAAACATTCAGTACTTC	CASRKGQGLAKNIQYF
TRBV5-1	TRBD2	.	TRBJ2-5	TGCGCCAGCAGCTCCGGGACTAGCATTGGAGAGACCCAGTACTTC	CASSSGTSIGETQYF
TRBV10-3	.	.	TRBJ2-7	TGTGCCATCAGTGAGTTCGGGAGAGGGTCCTACGAGCAGTACTTC	CAISEFGRGSYEQYF
TRBV5-6	.	.	TRBJ2-5	TGTGCCAGCAGCTTCCTCAGAGGAGAGACCCAGTACTTC	CASSFLRGETQYF
TRBV5-1	.	.	TRBJ2-1	TGCGCCAGCTATCAACGGGACAATGAGCAGTTCTTC	CASYQRDNEQFF
TRBV6-2/TRBV6-3	TRBD1	.	TRBJ1-5	TGTGCCAGCAGTTACCTGGCAGGGGGCGCGGGGCAGCCCCAGCATTTT	CASSYLAGGAGQPQHF
TRBV24-1	TRBD1	.	TRBJ2-5	TGTGCCACCAGTGATTTGGACAGGGGAGGTGAGACCCAGTACTTC	CATSDLDRGGETQYF
TRBV3-1/TRBV3-2	TRBD2	.	TRBJ2-7	TGTGCCAGCAGCTCGCGTAGCGGGAGGCCTTACGAGCAGTACTTC	CASSSRSGRPYEQYF
TRBV6-6	TRBD1	.	TRBJ1-1	TGTGCCAGCAGTTACTCGGGACAGGGAGACACTGAAGCTTTCTTT	CASSYSGQGDTEAFF
TRBV7-2	.	.	TRBJ2-7	TGTGCCAGCACTGTGGCGGGAACCGCCTACGAGCAGTACTTC	CASTVAGTAYEQYF
TRBV27	.	.	TRBJ2-1	TGTGCCAGCAGTTTCAGGGCAGACTCCCATGAGCAGTTCTTC	CASSFRADSHEQFF
TRBV18	TRBD2	few	TRBJ2-7	TGTGCCAGCTCACTTCAACTAGCGGTGAGCTCCTACGAGCAGTACTTC	CASSLQLAVSSYEQYF
TRBV7-8	TRBD1	.	TRBJ2-7	TGTGCCAGCAGTTCGTCCGGGACAGGTTCCTACGAGCAGTACTTC	CASSSSGTGSYEQYF
TRBV11-1	.	.	TRBJ2-1	TGTGCCAGCAGCTTGGGCATGACTAGTAGGCAGTTCTTC	CASSLGMTSRQFF
TRBV4-1	.	.	TRBJ1-2	TGCGCCAGCAGCCAAGGGTCAGGGCCCCATGATGGCTACACCTTC	CASSQGSGPHDGYTF
TRBV18	TRBD2	.	TRBJ2-1	TGTGCCAGCTCACCACCGCTAGCGGGAGAGGATGAGCAGTTCTTC	CASSPPLAGEDEQFF
TRBV7-2	.	.	TRBJ2-7	TGTGCCAGCAGTCCTAGTCGGGGGTACGAGCAGTACTTC	CASSPSRGYEQYF
TRBV4-2	.	.	TRBJ2-7	TGTGCCAGCAGCCGGGAAGTTCGGGACACCAATGAGCAGTACTTC	CASSREVRDTNEQYF
TRBV7-8	TRBD2	.	TRBJ2-1	TGTGCCAGCAGCCCCGGCGGGGGGGCCTACAATGAGCAGTTCTTC	CASSPGGGAYNEQFF
TRBV19	.	once	TRBJ2-1	TGTGCCAGTAGTATTTTTCTGAGACTAGAATACAATGAGCAGTTCTTC	CASSIFLRLEYNEQFF
TRBV7-6	.	.	TRBJ1-1	TGTGCCAGCAGCTTAGTCGGGGGGGCCCAGGTTGAAGCTTTCTTT	CASSLVGGAQVEAFF
TRBV24-1	.	.	TRBJ2-1	TGTGCCACCAGTGATTTGGGTCCTCCAGGGGATGAGCAGTTCTTC	CATSDLGPPGDEQFF
TRBV6-4	.	.	TRBJ1-5	TGTGCCAGCAGTTTATCAGGGGCCAATCAGCCCCAGCATTTT	CASSLSGANQPQHF
TRBV5-4	TRBD2	.	TRBJ2-3	TGTGCCAGCAGCTTGGCGGGAGGGCCGGGGATAGATACGCAGTATTTT	CASSLAGGPGIDTQYF
TRBV5-6	TRBD2	.	TRBJ2-1	TGTGCCAGCAGCTTCCCCCTGACGGCGGGAGGGTCCTACAATGAGCAGTTCTTC	CASSFPLTAGGSYNEQFF
TRBV24-1	.	.	TRBJ2-2	TGTGCCACCAGTGACGCTGGGGCCGGTCAAACCGGGGAGCTGTTTTTT	CATSDAGAGQTGELFF
TRBV21-1	.	.	TRBJ2-1	TGTGCCAGCAGCAAGTGGTGGCGGGGAAGCTCCTACAATGAGCAGTTCTTC	CASSKWWRGSSYNEQFF
TRBV6-6	.	.	TRBJ1-3	TGTGCCAGCAGCCCTGACCCCGTGGGCTCCGGAAACACCATATATTTT	CASSPDPVGSGNTIYF
TRBV12-5	.	.	TRBJ1-5	TGTGCTAGTGGTTTGGTATGGGGCGGACAGTATAGCAATCAGCCCCAGCATTTT	CASGLVWGGQYSNQPQHF
TRBV18	.	.	TRBJ2-2	TGTGCCAGCTCACCAGGCGCGGGCCACACCGGGGAGCTGTTTTTT	CASSPGAGHTGELFF
TRBV5-1	.	.	TRBJ2-7	TGCGCCAGCAGCTTGGGAGCGGGCGAGCAGTACTTC	CASSLGAGEQYF
TRBV7-2	.	once	TRBJ1-6	TGTGCCAGCAGCTTAGGGACTAGGGTTACGAATTCACCCCTCCACTTT	CASSLGTRVTNSPLHF
TRBV30	.	.	TRBJ2-7	TGTGCCTGGGACCGAACAGGTAGCCCCTACGAGCAGTACTTC	CAWDRTGSPYEQYF